The 14 T cell receptor beta chains reported below all come from one sample, sequenced in a study of T cells expressing NK-cell markers. TCRdb derives one entry per CDR3 protein from the 5' RACE reads, leaving out DNA. This sample's table reports about 390,000 distinct CDR3 sequences. Specimen: blood T cells: a sorted CD56 or NKG2C T cell subset, CD4+ or CD8+ T cells, or bulk PBMC T cells (not recorded which). The receptor set was obtained from a woman between 50 and 59 years old in good health.

The rearrangement joins TRBV2 to TRBJ2-3; the TRBD2 assignment by TCRdb is unverifiable without DNA. Germline loops: CDR1 SNHLY, CDR2 FYNNEI. CDR3 length: 14 residues. CDR3 protein: CASSPTMGADTQYF.

This chain connects TRBV7-2 to TRBJ1-1; TCRdb outputs TRBD1, but without DNA this stays unchecked. The CDR3 runs to 16 residues. Germline assignment: CDR1 SGHTA and CDR2 FQGNSA. The CDR3 here is CASSLWVLGVNTEAFF.

The chain has TRBV20-1 and TRBJ2-1; TCRdb picks TRBD2, but there is no DNA to check that call. The CDR3 consists of 12 residues. Germline loops: CDR1 DFQATT, CDR2 SNEGSKA (reference sequence). CDR3 loop: CSASPRDNEQFF.

This chain connects TRBV5-1 to TRBJ2-3; TCRdb indicates TRBD1, and absent DNA this call remains unverified. Germline assignment: CDR1 SGHRS and CDR2 YFSETQ. This CDR3 is built from 15 residues. CDR3: CASSLRDPSTDTQYF.

The chain employs TRBV15 and TRBJ2-2; TCRdb's D call, TRBD2, is unchecked because there is no DNA. Per germline, CDR1 LNHNV and CDR2 YYDKDF (reference sequence). The CDR3 is 17 amino acids. The chain's CDR3 is CATSRDTGGPNTGELFF.

CDR3 protein: CASSQDKLRDRDLDYGYTF. V is TRBV3-1 and J is TRBJ1-2; without DNA, the TCRdb call of TRBD1 cannot be checked. Germline values: CDR1 LGHDT, CDR2 YNNKEL (reference sequence). The CDR3 contains 19 residues.

The chain joins TRBV6-5 to TRBJ2-7; TCRdb calls TRBD1, which cannot be checked without DNA. This CDR3 contains 15 residues. CDR1 is MNHEY, CDR2 SVGAGI, per germline. The CDR3 sequence: CASSYSPGQGYEQYF.

The CDR3 loop is CSAGDLANQETQYF. This chain connects TRBV20-1 to TRBJ2-5. This CDR3 is 14 amino acids long. The V gene's germline CDR1 is DFQATT and CDR2 SNEGSKA (reference sequence).

The chain is built from TRBV4-1 and TRBJ1-1. CDR3 length: 16 residues. The germline CDR1 and CDR2 sequences are MGHRA and YSYEKL. The chain's CDR3 is CASSQETSLMNTEAFF.

V is TRBV4-1 and J is TRBJ2-3. The CDR3 loop spans 17 amino acids. Looked up from germline, CDR1 is MGHRA and CDR2 is YSYEKL. CDR3: CASSQDGSKGSADTQYF.

J is TRBJ2-7 and V is TRBV4-1; the TCRdb D gene call, TRBD1, has no DNA to confirm it. The CDR3 consists of 14 residues. The germline gives CDR1 MGHRA, CDR2 YSYEKL. CDR3 sequence reads: CASSQGDRGYEQYF.

The rearrangement joins TRBV9 to TRBJ2-7; TCRdb lists TRBD1, though no DNA is available to test this call. The length of the CDR3 is 15 residues. Germline CDR1 is SGDLS and CDR2 is YYNGEE. The CDR3 protein is CASSVGDSISYEQYF.

This chain links TRBV7-9 with TRBJ1-1; the D gene TCRdb calls, TRBD1, cannot be checked with no DNA. Per germline, CDR1 SEHNR and CDR2 FQNEAQ (reference sequence). The CDR3 runs 15 residues. CDR3 region: CASSLDPGRSTEAFF.

The chain is built from TRBV4-1 and TRBJ2-3; TCRdb's assignment of TRBD1 cannot be checked, as there is no DNA. CDR1 is MGHRA and CDR2 is YSYEKL in the germline V gene. This CDR3 comprises 16 residues. The CDR3 here is CASSQLPGTRTDTQYF.